This T cell receptor (beta chain) comes out of a study of OX40 agonist ivuxolimab in advanced cancers. The ends lost 8 bases at V and 5 bases at J; junction bases unmatched: 3. The length of the CDR3 is 11 residues. Germline V gives CDR1 GTSNPN, CDR2 SVGIG (reference sequence). Data came from immunoSEQ multiplex PCR; TCRdb stores just in-frame clones and leaves some out. Among 90,000 to 100,000 clones listed, 70% to 90% were seen once. The specimen comprised CD4+ or CD8+ T cells sorted from blood, sampled in a trial of the OX40 agonist ivuxolimab. This clonotype originated in an adult with an advanced solid tumor such as melanoma, head and neck, liver or kidney cancer. The genes are TRBV30 and TRBJ2-1; 7 positions match TRBD1. The CDR3 here is CARGQNNEQFF. CDR3 bases: TGTGCCCGGGGACAGAACAATGAGCAGTTCTTC. Variable domain in full (rest from reference TRBV30 and TRBJ2-1): SQTIHQWPATLVQPVGSPLSLECTVEGTSNPNLYWYRQAAGRGLQLLFYSVGIGQISSEVPQNLSASRPQDRQFILSSKKLLLSDSGFYLCARGQNNEQFFGPGTRLTVL.